This is a list of T cell receptor beta chains from one sample in a study of blood T cell repertoires in COVID-19. Generated by immunoSEQ multiplex PCR, the TCRdb table keeps only in-frame clones and is missing some. The sample contains about 210,000 clones, 70% to 90% of which appear only once. The sequencing input was PBMCs or T cells enriched from blood (not recorded which). The source is a man aged 40-49 years who had recovered from COVID-19. Each CDR3 is given with its conserved first and last residue. D genes are given only for firm matches. Clone size is given for some rows only: seen once, a few or many times, or a class if the clone is expanded.

D: -
V: TRBV30
size: -
J: TRBJ1-6
length: 14
DNA: TGTGCCTGGAGTTCCGGGACTATAGGATCACCCCTCCACTTT
CDR3: CAWSSGTIGSPLHF

D: -
V: TRBV3-1/TRBV3-2
size: -
J: TRBJ1-2
length: 13
DNA: TGTGCCAGCAGCCCCCGCTCGGACTATGGCTACACCTTC
CDR3: CASSPRSDYGYTF

D: TRBD1
V: TRBV18
size: -
J: TRBJ1-2
length: 14
DNA: TGTGCCAGCTCACCAGGGACAGGGGCATATGGCTACACCTTC
CDR3: CASSPGTGAYGYTF

D: -
V: TRBV24-1
size: few
J: TRBJ1-5
length: 13
DNA: TGTGCCACCAGCGATCGGGGTTTACAGCCCCAGCATTTT
CDR3: CATSDRGLQPQHF

D: -
V: TRBV3-1/TRBV3-2
size: few
J: TRBJ1-2
length: 16
DNA: TGTGCCAGCAGCCAATACTTTGAAAGAGCTAACTATGGCTACACCTTC
CDR3: CASSQYFERANYGYTF

D: -
V: TRBV14
size: -
J: TRBJ1-1
length: 16
DNA: TGTGCCAGCAGCCAAGATCAATTATCCAGAGGCACTGAAGCTTTCTTT
CDR3: CASSQDQLSRGTEAFF

D: -
V: TRBV2
size: -
J: TRBJ1-5
length: 15
DNA: TGTGCCAGCAGTGCCTACCCCGATCGGACAGATCGGAAGCATTTT
CDR3: CASSAYPDRTDRKHF

D: -
V: TRBV4-1
size: few
J: TRBJ2-5
length: 16
DNA: TGCGCCAGCAGCCAAGAATTCGCTACCTCATTTGGGACCCAGTACTTC
CDR3: CASSQEFATSFGTQYF

D: TRBD1
V: TRBV19
size: -
J: TRBJ1-2
length: 18
DNA: TGTGCCAGTAGACGGCCGGGACAGGGGGCAAAACATAACTATGGCTACACCTTC
CDR3: CASRRPGQGAKHNYGYTF

D: -
V: TRBV5-6
size: -
J: TRBJ1-5
length: 12
DNA: TGTGCCAGCAGTCTCGGCAATCAGCCCCAGCATTTT
CDR3: CASSLGNQPQHF

D: -
V: TRBV4-1
size: once
J: TRBJ2-3
length: 14
DNA: TGCGCCAGCAGCCCATATAATAGGGGGGGCCCGCAGTATTTT
CDR3: CASSPYNRGGPQYF

D: -
V: TRBV19
size: -
J: TRBJ2-6
length: 15
DNA: TGTGCCAGTAGTACCGAGAATCGGGGGGCCAACGTCCTGACTTTC
CDR3: CASSTENRGANVLTF

D: -
V: TRBV7-6
size: -
J: TRBJ2-7
length: 14
DNA: TGTGCCAGCAGCAACGGGGGAACCCCTTGGGAGCAGTACTTC
CDR3: CASSNGGTPWEQYF

D: -
V: TRBV15
size: -
J: TRBJ1-4
length: 14
DNA: TGTGCCACCAGCGGGGCAGCTCGCCCCGCAAAACTGTTTTTT
CDR3: CATSGAARPAKLFF

D: -
V: TRBV6-5
size: -
J: TRBJ1-5
length: 15
DNA: TGTGCCAGCAGCCCGGGATCTACACGCAATCAGCCCCAGCATTTT
CDR3: CASSPGSTRNQPQHF

D: TRBD1
V: TRBV19
size: -
J: TRBJ2-1
length: 15
DNA: TGTGCCAGTAGTATGGGCAGGGGGCGCGTGAATGAGCAGTTCTTC
CDR3: CASSMGRGRVNEQFF

D: TRBD2
V: TRBV7-9
size: -
J: TRBJ2-1
length: 17
DNA: TGTGCCAGCAGCGGCCTGCTGGGACTAGCGCCTTACAATGAGCAGTTCTTC
CDR3: CASSGLLGLAPYNEQFF

D: -
V: TRBV3-1/TRBV3-2
size: -
J: TRBJ1-5
length: 12
DNA: TGTGCCAGCAGCTCTCCGGGGCAGCCCCAGCATTTT
CDR3: CASSSPGQPQHF

D: TRBD1
V: TRBV30
size: -
J: TRBJ1-2
length: 12
DNA: TGTGCCCGAGGGGACAGGGGCTATGGCTACACCTTC
CDR3: CARGDRGYGYTF

D: -
V: TRBV2
size: -
J: TRBJ1-5
length: 14
DNA: TGTGCCAGCAGTGTGGGGGGTAAAGATCAGCCCCAGCATTTT
CDR3: CASSVGGKDQPQHF

D: -
V: TRBV7-7
size: -
J: TRBJ2-2
length: 16
DNA: TGTGCCAGCAGCCCTGCCCTCCAGCGCGTCACCGGGGAGCTGTTTTTT
CDR3: CASSPALQRVTGELFF

D: TRBD1
V: TRBV4-2
size: -
J: TRBJ2-3
length: 14
DNA: TGTGCCAGCAGCCAGGGACAGGGGTCAGATACGCAGTATTTT
CDR3: CASSQGQGSDTQYF